This is a list of T cell receptor beta chains from one sample in a study of control samples from healthy donors and cancer patients. Sequenced by immunoSEQ multiplex PCR; TCRdb stores in-frame clones only, minus some. Found here are about 170,000 clones, more than 85% of them singletons; the top ten hold 2% to 2.5%. Sequencing input: blood. The receptors derive from a woman aged 40-49 years in good health. Both conserved end residues are part of each CDR3. The order of the fields is clone size, J gene, CDR3 length, V gene, CDR3 protein. Size is stated for part of the rows, as once, few or many counts, or as a class when the clone is expanded.

>NA|TRBJ1-1|13|TRBV6-5
CASSRTRDREAFF
>NA|TRBJ1-2|14|TRBV7-2
CASTPVINNYGYTF
>few|TRBJ1-1|14|TRBV6-6
CASSYQRADTEAFF
>NA|TRBJ1-6|14|TRBV6-5
CASRPIGENSPLHF
>NA|TRBJ2-1|16|TRBV10-3
CAISEPGTGIIDEQFF
>NA|TRBJ1-2|12|TRBV12-3/TRBV12-4
CASSFLGDGYTF
>NA|TRBJ2-3|13|TRBV7-9
CASSLIASDTQYF
>NA|TRBJ1-1|16|TRBV15
CATSREPGQYNTEAFF
>NA|TRBJ2-3|16|TRBV7-6
CASSLPRGGGTDTQYF
>NA|TRBJ2-5|14|TRBV5-4
CASSFGGGQETQYF
>NA|TRBJ2-3|15|TRBV6-5
CASSYSRAQWDTQYF
>NA|TRBJ2-1|17|TRBV27
CASSRDLPRGGDNEQFF
>NA|TRBJ2-3|16|TRBV4-1
CASSRVRAGGVDTQYF
>NA|TRBJ1-4|16|TRBV4-1
CASSVRPRITNEKLFF
>many|TRBJ2-7|14|TRBV6-5
CASRYPGQGYEQYF
>NA|TRBJ2-5|15|TRBV3-1/TRBV3-2
CASSQGLAGGQAQYF
>NA|TRBJ1-2|14|TRBV3-1/TRBV3-2
CASSQWDSNYGYTF
>NA|TRBJ2-1|15|TRBV15
CATSRGREAYNEQFF
>NA|TRBJ1-3|13|TRBV10-3
CAITGQPGNTIYF
>NA|TRBJ2-1|15|TRBV6-5
CASRSASGGAGEQFF
>NA|TRBJ2-6|18|TRBV7-8
CASSLEAQGASGANVLTF
>once|TRBJ2-1|14|TRBV5-6
CASSLAGDRNEQFF
>NA|TRBJ2-2|16|TRBV6-7
CASSKLGQGRTGELFF
>NA|TRBJ2-3|12|TRBV6-6
CASSYSEDTQYF
>NA|TRBJ2-5|14|TRBV5-4
CASSWRLSGETQYF
>NA|TRBJ2-5|14|TRBV9
CASSVGQTQETQYF
>NA|TRBJ1-2|12|TRBV2
CASSPGDYGYTF
>NA|TRBJ2-2|14|TRBV5-6
CASTVGRYTGELFF
>NA|TRBJ1-2|12|TRBV29-1
CSVNTGGYGYTF
>once|TRBJ2-5|15|TRBV6-5
CASSLNGQIQETQYF
>NA|TRBJ2-3|15|TRBV18
CASSPQGRGTDTQYF
>once|TRBJ2-2|15|TRBV3-1/TRBV3-2
CASSQDNLNTGELFF
>few|TRBJ1-2|15|TRBV7-2
CASSLTRQGASGYTF
>NA|TRBJ1-6|13|TRBV25-1
CASSESGHSPLHF
>NA|TRBJ2-5|16|TRBV3-1/TRBV3-2
CASSQGLAGGQETQYF
>once|TRBJ2-3|16|TRBV9
CASSVDSGGDTDTQYF
>NA|TRBJ1-5|14|TRBV6-6
CASRGPHLNQPQHF
>NA|TRBJ2-1|15|TRBV25-1
CASTLLAGGRNEQFF
>NA|TRBJ2-3|13|TRBV27
CASSLGGTDTQYF
>NA|TRBJ1-1|16|TRBV6-5
CASSYSTGALYTEAFF
>once|TRBJ1-1|14|TRBV2
CASSSESGNTEAFF
>NA|TRBJ1-2|14|TRBV5-5
CASSLAGWDYGYTF